A single sample is the source of the 17 T cell receptor beta chains below, sequenced in a study of response to subunit inactivated influenza vaccine. TCRdb called the RT-PCR reads again in MiXCR, with one record for every CDR3 protein. Of more than 450,000 distinct CDR3 sequences in the sample, around 8% were seen once. The sample consisted of PBMCs from blood, taken less than 30 months after vaccination. The receptors originated from a man aged 50 to 69 who received an inactivated influenza vaccine.

The chain recombines TRBV6-1 with TRBJ1-6; 9 nucleotides line up with TRBD1. J was trimmed by 6 bases and V by 6 bases; bases with no gene match: 9. The CDR3 has 16 amino acids. The germline V gene encodes CDR1 MNHNS and CDR2 SASEGT. CDR3 sequence reads: CASSITGGVFNSPLHF. DNA for the CDR3: TGTGCCAGCAGCATTACAGGGGGCGTTTTTAATTCACCCCTCCACTTT.

This clonotype was detected only a few times. J is TRBJ2-7 and V is TRBV28, with D perhaps matching TRBD1 or TRBD2 (5 bases each). The CDR3 runs to 15 residues. Trimming took 5 bases from V and 6 from J, leaving 20 bases between them. CDR1 MDHEN and CDR2 SYDVKM come from the germline V gene. The CDR3 DNA reads as TGTGCCAGCAGTACTACCGGGACCCGGGCCGGCGAGCAGTACTTC. It is translated as CASSTTGTRAGEQYF.

About this clonotype: This may come from a read error, since a much larger clone is one base off. The V call is TRBV10-1, the J call TRBJ2-3; D is unclear. The J call may not be correct, given that the DNA end is closer to TRBJ1-5. Germline CDR1 is WNHNN and CDR2 is SYGVQD (reference sequence). The CDR3 length is 14 residues. CDR3 protein: CASSGAEGTDTQHF. The CDR3 nucleotides read TGCGCCAGCAGTGGGGCTGAAGGCACAGATACGCAGCATTTT.

This clonotype appeared many times. The genes are TRBV29-1 and TRBJ2-4; 10 bases map to TRBD1. With 7 bases clipped from V and 2 bases from J, the junction kept 5 bases outside the gene matches. Germline-derived CDR1 and CDR2 are SQVTM and ANQGSEA. CDR3 size: 14 residues. CDR3: CSAGQGGSKNIQYF. DNA of the CDR3: TGCAGCGCTGGACAGGGGGGGTCCAAAAACATTCAGTACTTC.

This clonotype was found a few times. The rearrangement joins TRBV11-2 to TRBJ2-2; 9 bases agree with TRBD2. From germline, CDR1 is SGHAT and CDR2 FQNNGV. This CDR3 contains 17 residues. V shed 2 bases, J shed 8 bases, and the junction held 12 bases outside the gene matches. In nucleotides, the CDR3 is TGTGCCAGCAGCTTAACATCCGGACTAGCGTTTTCGGGGGAGCTGTTTTTT. It encodes CASSLTSGLAFSGELFF.

This clonotype was detected a few times. The V and J genes are TRBV7-6 and TRBJ1-1; tentatively, D is TRBD1 (6 bases). Trimming took 5 bases from V and 5 from J, leaving 15 bases between them. This CDR3 has 14 amino acids. CDR1 and CDR2 from the germline V gene are SGHVS and FNYEAQ. The CDR3 sequence is CASSPRRGGTEAFF. The CDR3, as DNA: TGTGCCAGCAGCCCCCGACGAGGGGGGACTGAAGCTTTCTTT. Looking up the rest from reference TRBV7-6 and TRBJ1-1 gives the full variable domain: GAGVSQSPRYKVTKRGQDVALRCDPISGHVSLYWYRQALGQGPEFLTYFNYEAQQDKSGLPNDRFSAERPEGSISTLTIQRTEQRDSAMYRCASSPRRGGTEAFFGQGTRLTVV.

This clonotype was counted at least ten times. The chain has TRBV6-1 and TRBJ2-5; D is tentatively TRBD1 or TRBD2 (7 bases each). With 6 bases removed from V and 5 bases from J, the gap between germline ends came to 13 bases. The CDR3 is made up of 13 amino acids. The germline gives CDR1 MNHNS, CDR2 SASEGT. CDR3 region: CASRRQGGETQYF. The CDR3 coding sequence is TGTGCCAGCAGGCGACAGGGAGGGGAGACCCAGTACTTC.

This clonotype was seen a few times. The J gene is TRBJ2-2, the V gene TRBV24-1; 7 nucleotides line up with TRBD1. Germline-derived CDR1 and CDR2 are KGHDR and SFDVKD. V trimming: 6 bases; J trimming: 5 bases; junction bases outside the gene matches: 8. CDR3 length equals 15 residues. This CDR3 reads CATSPTGLGTGELFF. DNA of the CDR3: TGTGCCACCAGTCCGACAGGGCTGGGGACCGGGGAGCTGTTTTTT.

This clonotype was observed a handful of times. V is TRBV3-1 and J is TRBJ2-1, with 7 bases aligning to TRBD2. CDR3 size: 17 residues. The trim removed 1 base at V and 3 bases at J, leaving 9 bases unmatched. CDR1 is LGHDT, CDR2 YNNKEL, per germline (reference sequence). The CDR3 DNA follows: TGTGCCAGCAGCCAAGGATTGCGGGAGAGGGTCTACAATGAGCAGTTCTTC. It yields the protein CASSQGLRERVYNEQFF.

This clonotype was seen more than once but under ten times. The V call is TRBV4-2, the J call TRBJ2-7; TRBD1 might be the D (5 bases). The germline V and J ends were trimmed by 0 bases and 2 bases, with 11 bases remaining between them. CDR1 and CDR2 (germline): LGHNA, YNFKEQ. The CDR3 length is 15 residues. The CDR3 protein is CASSQDWGGAYEQYF. CDR3 DNA sequence: TGTGCCAGCAGCCAAGATTGGGGCGGAGCCTACGAGCAGTACTTC.

The chain employs TRBV27 and TRBJ2-1; maybe TRBD1 (5 bases). The CDR3 loop spans 14 amino acids. Germline V lookup: CDR1 MNHEY, CDR2 SMNVEV (reference sequence). V was trimmed by 0 bases and J by 10 bases, leaving 13 bases between them. The DNA of the CDR3 is TGTGCCAGCAGTTTATCGGTGCAGGGTGAGGAGCAGTTCTTC. This gives the protein CASSLSVQGEEQFF.

The V call is TRBV2, the J call TRBJ2-1, with unresolved D. Trimming pared 7 bases from V and 4 bases from J, leaving 5 bases between. CDR1 and CDR2 (germline): SNHLY, FYNNEI. The CDR3 loop spans 11 amino acids. The CDR3 sequence: CASTYYNEQFF. Here the CDR3 DNA reads TGTGCCAGCACCTATTACAATGAGCAGTTCTTC.

This clonotype was seen a handful of times. The chain uses TRBV6-2 or TRBV6-3 and TRBJ2-4; D may match TRBD1 or TRBD2 (5 bases each). Trimming took off 1 base at V and 5 bases at J, with 30 bases between the two ends. The germline V gene encodes CDR1 MNHEY and CDR2 SVGEGT. The CDR3 runs to 21 residues. The CDR3 DNA reads as TGTGCCAGCAGTTACTATGGGCAAATCCGGGGCACCGGGGTGAGGGAAAACATTCAGTACTTC. This translates into CASSYYGQIRGTGVRENIQYF.

The CDR3 region has the DNA TGCAGTGCCGCCTTCCTGCGGGACTCTAGCACAGATACGCAGTATTTT. Amino acid sequence: CSAAFLRDSSTDTQYF. This rearrangement joins TRBV20-1 to TRBJ2-3, with D possibly matching TRBD2 (6 bases). Germline V gene data show CDR1 as DFQATT and CDR2 as SNEGSKA (reference sequence). V was trimmed by 6 bases and J by 0 bases, leaving 19 bases between them. This CDR3 is 16 amino acids long.

This clonotype was seen at least ten times. The V call is TRBV18, the J call TRBJ1-1, with TRBD1 identical over 9 bases. This CDR3 spans 18 amino acids. From germline, CDR1 is KGHSH and CDR2 LQKENI. V was pared by 2 bases and J by 1 base, with 11 bases of the junction left unmatched. The CDR3 DNA reads as TGTGCCAGCTCACCAAATCCGGGACAGGGTTCGGGGAACACTGAAGCTTTCTTT. This codes for CASSPNPGQGSGNTEAFF. The full variable domain, with the rest looked up from reference TRBV18 and TRBJ1-1, is NAGVMQNPRHLVRRRGQEARLRCSPMKGHSHVYWYRQLPEEGLKFMVYLQKENIIDESGMPKERFSAEFPKEGPSILRIQQVVRGDSAAYFCASSPNPGQGSGNTEAFFGQGTRLTVV.

This chain uses TRBV20-1 with TRBJ1-5; the D gene is possibly TRBD1 (6 bases). V was clipped by 0 bases and J by 4 bases, with 16 bases between them. Germline V lookup: CDR1 DFQATT, CDR2 SNEGSKA (reference sequence). CDR3 size: 16 residues. CDR3 residues: CSARDSRGSGNQPQHF. CDR3 sequence (DNA): TGCAGTGCTAGAGATTCCAGGGGATCGGGGAATCAGCCCCAGCATTTT.

This clonotype occurred a few times. This chain connects TRBV7-2 to TRBJ2-2; 7 bases fit TRBD1. The trim removed 5 bases at V and 4 bases at J, leaving 7 bases unmatched. CDR1 SGHTA and CDR2 FQGNSA come from the germline V gene. The CDR3 consists of 15 residues. Here the CDR3 reads CASSVLGQFTGELFF. DNA of the CDR3: TGTGCCAGCAGCGTATTGGGACAGTTCACCGGGGAGCTGTTTTTT.